These T cell receptor beta chains were read from a single sample in a study of T cells in localized non-small cell lung cancer. Clones were read by immunoSEQ multiplex PCR, and TCRdb kept only the in-frame ones, dropping some. The sample shows around 15,000 clones, more than 75% of them seen only once. Material: peripheral blood mononuclear cells, obtained before any cancer treatment. The receptor set was obtained from a male donor at least 60 years old with stage II lung adenocarcinoma. CDR3s include the opening cysteine and the closing phenylalanine or tryptophan. The order of the fields is clone size, D gene, V gene, J gene, CDR3 DNA, CDR3 protein. D genes are given only for firm matches. Clone size is given for some rows only: seen once, a few or many times, or a class if the clone is expanded.

.	.	TRBV27	TRBJ1-5	TGTGCCAGCAGTAGAAGGGGTTATCAGCCCCAGCATTTT	CASSRRGYQPQHF
once	.	TRBV9	TRBJ1-1	TGTGCCAGCAGCGTAGGGGGTCGGGCTGAAGCTTTCTTT	CASSVGGRAEAFF
.	TRBD1	TRBV29-1	TRBJ2-3	TGCAGCTTCTGGCGGACAGGGGGACAGGATCTGACAGATACGCAGTATTTT	CSFWRTGGQDLTDTQYF
.	TRBD2	TRBV9	TRBJ2-5	TGTGCCAGCAGCGAGGGCATAGCGGGAGGGGAGACCCAGTACTTC	CASSEGIAGGETQYF
once	.	TRBV5-1	TRBJ2-7	TGCGCCAGCAGCGAAAACTACGAGCAGTACTTC	CASSENYEQYF
few	.	TRBV16	TRBJ2-1	TGTGCCAGCAGTCTCACTTGGGAGCAGTTCTTC	CASSLTWEQFF
once	.	TRBV14	TRBJ2-7	TGTGCCAGCAGCCAAGCAACATCCAACTCCTACGAGCAGTACTTC	CASSQATSNSYEQYF
.	TRBD1	TRBV7-8	TRBJ1-1	TGTGCCAGCAGCCCCCAGACAGGGGGGGCTGAAGCTTTCTTT	CASSPQTGGAEAFF
.	.	TRBV5-6	TRBJ2-1	TGTGCCAGCAGCTTGGTAGTGGGGCCGGTGAGTAATGAGCAGTTCTTC	CASSLVVGPVSNEQFF
.	.	TRBV5-5	TRBJ2-3	TGTGCCAGCAGCACGGGACACGGGAGAACTAGTGTGGGGCAAGATACGCAGTATTTT	CASSTGHGRTSVGQDTQYF
.	TRBD1	TRBV6-1	TRBJ2-3	TGTGCCAGCAGGGGGACAGCCGGTGGTGATACGCAGTATTTT	CASRGTAGGDTQYF
.	TRBD2	TRBV6-6	TRBJ2-3	TGTGCCAGCAGCTACAGCGGGGTTAGCACAGATACGCAGTATTTT	CASSYSGVSTDTQYF
.	TRBD1	TRBV12-5	TRBJ2-1	TGTGCTAGTGGTGCCTGGACAGGGCTCCCGGAAGAGCAGTTCTTC	CASGAWTGLPEEQFF
.	.	TRBV9	TRBJ1-2	TGTGCCAGCAGCGTAGGCGACAGCCTCCCCTATGGCTACACCTTC	CASSVGDSLPYGYTF
.	TRBD1	TRBV2	TRBJ1-5	TGTGCCAGCAGGGGGGGACAGGTTTTAGGGCCCCAGCATTTT	CASRGGQVLGPQHF
.	.	TRBV7-9	TRBJ2-1	TGTGCCAGCAGCGCCGCTCCCCGGAGGTATGAGCAGTTCTTC	CASSAAPRRYEQFF
.	.	TRBV5-8	TRBJ2-7	TGTGCCAGCAGCTTGGGTGGCAGTCGGGTCCGGGAGCAGTACTTC	CASSLGGSRVREQYF
once	.	TRBV11-3	TRBJ2-5	TGTGCCAGCAGCTTAGGACAGATAAACCAAGAGACCCAGTACTTC	CASSLGQINQETQYF
.	TRBD2	TRBV10-2	TRBJ2-1	TGCGCCAGCAGTGAGTCCACTAGCGGCTACAATGAGCAGTTCTTC	CASSESTSGYNEQFF
large	.	TRBV2	TRBJ1-2	TGTGCCAGTTCCCCGGTAGAACAGACCTTTTATGGCTACACCTTC	CASSPVEQTFYGYTF
once	TRBD2	TRBV7-6	TRBJ2-3	TGTGCCAGCAGCTATACTAGCGGGAGAGGTACGCAGTATTTT	CASSYTSGRGTQYF
.	TRBD2	TRBV18	TRBJ2-5	TGTGCCAGCTCCCTGCTAGAGGTAGCGGGAAAAGAGACCCAGTACTTC	CASSLLEVAGKETQYF
few	.	TRBV11-3	TRBJ2-3	TGTGCCAGCAGCTCTTACTCCGGGGATACGCAGTATTTT	CASSSYSGDTQYF
.	TRBD1	TRBV29-1	TRBJ2-7	TGCAGCGTTACACCGGGACAGGGGCGAACCTACGAGCAGTACTTC	CSVTPGQGRTYEQYF
.	.	TRBV6-5	TRBJ1-4	TGTGCCAGCAGCCGGACAGTGATGGGGGAAAAACTGTTTTTT	CASSRTVMGEKLFF
.	.	TRBV5-8	TRBJ2-1	TGTGCCAGCAGCTTTAGGCAGGAGCAGTTCTTC	CASSFRQEQFF
.	.	TRBV29-1	TRBJ2-2	.	CSVARGAVF
.	.	TRBV9	TRBJ1-1	TGTGCCAGCAGCCCTTATAACCTACACACTGAAGCTTTCTTT	CASSPYNLHTEAFF
.	.	TRBV21-1	TRBJ2-7	TGTGCCAGCAGCCCGTCTGGGACCTACGAGCAGTACTTC	CASSPSGTYEQYF
once	.	TRBV28	TRBJ2-2	TGTGCCACCGTCGGGCAAAACACCGGGGAGCTGTTTTTT	CATVGQNTGELFF
.	TRBD1	TRBV28	TRBJ2-5	TGTGCCAGCAGTGGACAGGGTGAGACCCAGTACTTC	CASSGQGETQYF
.	TRBD2	TRBV14	TRBJ2-3	TGTGCCAGCAGCCCATGGACTAGCGGGCGTCGCACAGATACGCAGTATTTT	CASSPWTSGRRTDTQYF
.	TRBD1	TRBV19	TRBJ2-2	TGTGCCAGTAGTGCGACAGGGGGCGGATGGGCGGCGAACACCGGGGAGCTGTTTTTT	CASSATGGGWAANTGELFF
few	TRBD2	TRBV5-4	TRBJ2-5	TGTGCCAGCAGCTTGACGGGCCGGGGGGAACTCCGGGAGACCCAGTACTTC	CASSLTGRGELRETQYF
.	.	TRBV19	TRBJ1-1	TGTGCCAGTAGTATAGTAGCGGGGGGTGAAGCTTTCTTT	CASSIVAGGEAFF
.	.	TRBV19	TRBJ2-1	TGTGCCAGTAGTACCGGACAGTTCTCCTACAATGAGCAGTTCTTC	CASSTGQFSYNEQFF
.	TRBD2	TRBV30	TRBJ2-1	TGTGCCTGGAGTATGCGAGGTAGCGGGAGAGAATTATTACCGTTCTTC	CAWSMRGSGRELLPFF
once	.	TRBV9	TRBJ2-1	TGTGCCAGCAGCGTAGGAGGGCAGGATTACAATGAGCAGTTCTTC	CASSVGGQDYNEQFF
.	.	TRBV5-1	TRBJ2-6	TGCGCCAGCAGCTCCGACCCCTCTGGGGCCAACGTCCTGACTTTC	CASSSDPSGANVLTF
.	TRBD1	TRBV29-1	TRBJ2-7	TGCAGCGTTGGACAGGGAAAGGGCTACGAGCAGTACTTC	CSVGQGKGYEQYF
.	TRBD1	TRBV6-1	TRBJ1-1	TGTGCCAGCACCCCCCCCGGGACAGGGAACACTGAAGCTTTCTTT	CASTPPGTGNTEAFF